This T cell receptor beta chain appears in the sequencing data of a study of cytomegalovirus exposure and HLA in healthy donors. The germline V gene encodes CDR1 KGHSH and CDR2 LQKENI. Trimming pared 5 bases from V and 2 bases from J, leaving 7 bases between. This CDR3 is 12 amino acids long. Use of 60 Vbeta and 13 Jbeta primers characterized the PCR. Profiling relied on immunoSEQ multiplex PCR, and the TCRdb table lists in-frame clones only, not all of them. The sample contains some 170,000 clones, roughly 80% of which appear only once. The V and J genes are TRBV18 and TRBJ2-7; D possibly corresponds to TRBD1 (6 bases). The sequence was collected from a man aged 25 to 40 in good health and CMV-seronegative. The specimen sequenced was PBMCs. The CDR3 sequence: CASSTGTYEQYF. The DNA for the CDR3 is TGTGCCAGCTCAACAGGGACCTACGAGCAGTACTTC.